In this sample, the clone carrying this TCR beta chain turned up many times. The antigen is not known. This specimen comes from a study of regulatory T cells in long-lasting Graves disease. Overall study: For a period under 3 months, newly diagnosed Graves' patients had taken antithyroid drugs.

Trimming pared 2 bases from V and 0 bases from J, leaving 16 bases between. This CDR3 comprises 19 residues. Germline V gene sequence: CDR1 KGHDR, CDR2 SFDVKD. Regarding time point: newly diagnosed GD, antithyroid drugs for less than 3 months. The TCR library was made from RNA that had been extracted from PBMCs in TRIzol. Regarding the study as a whole: TRBV28, TRBJ1-2 and TRBJ2-5 were favored in persistent disease.

Both iRepertoire HTBI primers and Arm-PCR of CDR3 regions were used to build the TCR beta libraries. TCRdb fed the multiplex PCR reads into MiXCR, producing one record per CDR3 protein. Of roughly 560,000 distinct CDR3 sequences in the sample, around 16% were seen once. These data were also reused for a study on T cells in Graves' hyperthyroidism and ophthalmopathy. As reported in that work: Investigators excluded patients with uncontrolled infection, other autoimmune disease, pregnancy or lactation. For the diagnoses, clinical symptoms, serum thyroxine and TRAb, thyroid ultrasound and orbital computed tomography were used.

Sequencing used peripheral blood mononuclear cells (PBMCs), obtained at new diagnosis, from a patient treated with antithyroid drugs. This receptor was obtained from a woman aged 35-65 years with Graves disease. V and J are TRBV24-1 and TRBJ2-6; possibly TRBD2 for D (5 bases). CDR3 protein: CATSDSGILRDSGANVLTF. The CDR3 DNA follows: TGTGCCACCAGTGATTCGGGGATCTTAAGAGACTCTGGGGCCAACGTCCTGACTTTC.